These 13 T cell receptor beta chains came from one sample sequenced in a study of blood T cell repertoires in COVID-19. The assay was immunoSEQ multiplex PCR, and TCRdb's table has in-frame clones only and misses some. Found here are some 380,000 clones, roughly 86% of them singletons; the top ten hold 1.1%. The sample taken for sequencing was peripheral blood. These receptors originate from a human donor with acute or convalescent COVID-19. The donor label of this sample is uncertain.

The chain links TRBV5-1 to TRBJ1-4; no clear D. V was pared by 2 bases and J by 4 bases, with 12 bases between. Germline assignment: CDR1 SGHRS and CDR2 YFSETQ. The CDR3 consists of 15 residues. This CDR3 reads CASSFGELINEKLFF. The CDR3 nucleotides are TGCGCCAGCAGCTTCGGTGAACTGATTAATGAAAAACTGTTTTTT.

Only one count was recorded for this clone. Other DNA variants within this sample encode the same CDR3. The chain joins TRBV29-1 to TRBJ1-5; tentatively, D is TRBD1 (6 bases). Trimming took 4 bases from V and 4 from J, leaving 8 bases between them. Germline loops: CDR1 SQVTM, CDR2 ANQGSEA. The length of the CDR3 is 12 residues. The CDR3 DNA is TGCAGCGTTGGAGGGGGAAATCAGCCCCAGCATTTT. Residues: CSVGGGNQPQHF.

The genes are TRBV5-5 and TRBJ1-1; maybe TRBD1 (5 bases). Trimming left V 2 bases short and J 10 bases short, with 18 bases between. The CDR3 extends over 14 amino acids. CDR1 SGHKS and CDR2 YYEKEE come from the germline V gene (reference sequence). The CDR3 spells CASSFDRQRVGAFF. As DNA, the CDR3 is TGTGCCAGCAGCTTCGATAGACAGCGGGTAGGAGCTTTCTTT.

Comment on this clone: Within the sample, other DNA sequences also encode this same CDR3. V and J are TRBV11-2 and TRBJ1-5, with a possible D match to TRBD1 (5 bases). Looked up from germline, CDR1 is SGHAT and CDR2 is FQNNGV. The CDR3 is 15 residues long. V was clipped by 1 base and J by 4 bases, with 11 bases between them. CDR3 DNA: TGTGCCAGCAGCTTAGCAGCAGGGTCTAATCAGCCCCAGCATTTT. It codes for CASSLAAGSNQPQHF.

The chain links TRBV6-5 to TRBJ1-5; D is uncertain. Germline CDR1 reads MNHEY; CDR2 reads SVGAGI. The ends were cut back, 5 bases at V and 5 bases at J, with 4 bases in the middle. The CDR3 spans 11 residues. CDR3 loop: CASSRDQPQHF. Written as DNA, the CDR3 is TGTGCCAGCAGTCGGGATCAGCCCCAGCATTTT.

J is TRBJ1-6 and V is TRBV11-2; 7 bases map to TRBD1. The CDR3 has 16 residues. Looked up from germline, CDR1 is SGHAT and CDR2 is FQNNGV. The trim removed 5 bases at V and 0 bases at J, leaving 4 bases unmatched. The CDR3 DNA sequence: TGTGCCAGCAGCCCCCAGGGGGACTCCTATAATTCACCCCTCCACTTT. Translation gives CASSPQGDSYNSPLHF.

V gene TRBV20-1 combines with J gene TRBJ1-2, with a tentative D call TRBD1 (6 bases). V lost 3 bases and J lost 8, with 13 bases in between. The CDR3 extends over 12 amino acids. The germline V gene encodes CDR1 DFQATT and CDR2 SNEGSKA (reference sequence). The CDR3 sequence: CSASRGGRGYTF. In nucleotides, the CDR3 is TGCAGTGCTAGTCGGGGGGGCAGGGGCTACACCTTC.

The rearrangement uses TRBV7-9 and TRBJ2-2, with 14 nucleotides matching TRBD2. The CDR3 spans 19 residues. CDR1 is SEHNR and CDR2 is FQNEAQ in the germline V gene (reference sequence). Unmatched junction bases numbered 13, after V lost 6 bases and J lost 4 bases. The CDR3 loop reads CASRAGTSGRGVSTGELFF. The CDR3 nucleotides are TGTGCCAGCAGGGCCGGGACTAGCGGGAGAGGGGTGAGCACCGGGGAGCTGTTTTTT.

The genes are TRBV6-5 and TRBJ2-7; TRBD2 matches 10 bases. Germline loops: CDR1 MNHEY, CDR2 SVGAGI. CDR3 length: 14 residues. V dropped 6 bases and J dropped 3; count of bases not matched to a gene: 5. The CDR3: CASRPAGGIYEQYF. CDR3 bases: TGTGCCAGCAGGCCAGCGGGAGGGATCTACGAGCAGTACTTC.

The chain employs TRBV6-6 and TRBJ2-7; D is perhaps TRBD2 (6 bases). CDR1 is MNHNY, CDR2 SVGAGI, per germline (reference sequence). The CDR3 is 15 residues long. Trimming took off 11 bases at V and 5 bases at J, with 25 bases between the two ends. The CDR3 loop is CAPAAVTRGGNEQYF. The CDR3 region has the DNA TGTGCCCCCGCCGCAGTTACTCGAGGAGGGAACGAGCAGTACTTC.

The CDR3 reads CASSPQAGGFNEQFF. Written as DNA, the CDR3 is TGTGCCAGCAGCCCCCAAGCGGGAGGATTCAATGAGCAGTTCTTC. This chain joins TRBV7-6 and TRBJ2-1; 9 nucleotides agree with TRBD2. The CDR3 runs 15 residues. CDR1 SGHVS and CDR2 FNYEAQ come from the germline V gene. Trimming removed 5 bases from V and 6 bases from J; junction bases left unmatched: 8.

There are many counts of this clone. The chain uses TRBV5-1 and TRBJ1-2; D is perhaps TRBD1 (6 bases). The germline V and J ends were trimmed by 0 bases and 2 bases, with 8 bases remaining between them. This CDR3 comprises 14 residues. In germline, CDR1 is SGHRS, CDR2 YFSETQ. In nucleotides, the CDR3 is TGCGCCAGCAGCTTGGATACAGGGAACTATGGCTACACCTTC. This gives the protein CASSLDTGNYGYTF.

V is TRBV5-6 and J is TRBJ1-3; no clear D. V was pared by 2 bases and J by 0 bases, with 12 bases between. CDR3 length: 16 amino acids. From germline, CDR1 is SGHDT and CDR2 YYEEEE. DNA of the CDR3: TGTGCCAGCAGCTTAGGCGGGCTCACCTCTGGAAACACCATATATTTT. This codes for CASSLGGLTSGNTIYF.